The clone carrying this TCR beta chain was counted a few times. The data are from a study of T cells after somatic rescue of genetic block. The table came from immunoSEQ multiplex PCR; TCRdb's copy has only in-frame clones and leaves some out. The table has 45,000 to 55,000 clones, approximately 96% seen once. The receptor comes from a child under two years old. Sequencing was carried out using peripheral blood mononuclear cells (PBMCs).

Here the CDR3 reads CASSQDRGSQPQHF. The CDR3 bases are TGTGCCAGCAGCCAAGATCGGGGTTCTCAGCCCCAGCATTTT. The rearrangement joins TRBV14 to TRBJ1-5; D unclear. There are 14 residues in the CDR3. Germline V gene sequence: CDR1 SGHDN, CDR2 FVKESK. Deletions cut 0 bases from V and 6 bases from J, with 9 bases between.